This entry concerns a single T cell receptor beta chain. The entry originates in a study of cytomegalovirus exposure and HLA in healthy donors. Libraries were prepared by immunoSEQ multiplex PCR; TCRdb keeps only in-frame clonotypes and omits some of them. Of tens of thousands of clones listed, more than 95% are singletons. Sequencing was carried out using PBMCs. The sequence was obtained from a man younger than 35 in good health and CMV-seronegative.

This CDR3 reads CASSLEIDRAYEQYF. CDR3 in DNA: TGTGCCAGCAGCTTGGAAATAGACAGAGCCTACGAGCAGTACTTC. This rearrangement joins TRBV5-5 to TRBJ2-7, with D perhaps matching TRBD1 (5 bases). This CDR3 contains 15 residues. V lost 0 bases to trimming and J lost 2 bases, with 12 bases between them. Per germline, CDR1 SGHKS and CDR2 YYEKEE (reference sequence).